This is a list of T cell receptor beta chains from one sample in a study of T cells in Graves' hyperthyroidism and ophthalmopathy. TCRdb passed the multiplex PCR reads through MiXCR, listing each CDR3 protein once. The sample holds under 700,000 distinct CDR3 sequences; approximately 15% are singletons and the top ten take under 20%. Sequencing used blood. The receptors originated from a woman in her late teens or twenties with Graves' hyperthyroidism. The CDR3 runs from the conserved cysteine through the conserved F or W. D genes are given only for firm matches. The size field is filled for only some rows; it gives once, few, many or a size class.

size: many; length: 15; J: TRBJ2-1; V: TRBV11-2; D: TRBD2; CDR3: CASSYSSGDYNEQFF; DNA: TGTGCCAGCAGCTACAGTAGCGGGGACTACAATGAGCAGTTCTTC
size: many; length: 13; J: TRBJ1-2; V: TRBV12-3/TRBV12-4; D: .; CDR3: CASSPGTQRGYTF; DNA: TGTGCCAGCAGCCCCGGGACCCAGAGAGGCTACACCTTC
size: many; length: 19; J: TRBJ2-1; V: TRBV7-2; D: TRBD1; CDR3: CASSFPRPGQGAGYNEQFF; DNA: TGTGCCAGCAGCTTCCCAAGACCGGGACAGGGGGCCGGCTACAATGAGCAGTTCTTC
size: .; length: 16; J: TRBJ1-6; V: TRBV7-9; D: .; CDR3: CASSIGIQGVLAPLHF; DNA: TGTGCCAGCAGCATAGGAATACAGGGAGTTCTTGCTCCCCTCCACTTT
size: .; length: 15; J: TRBJ1-3; V: TRBV27; D: .; CDR3: CASSPSAASGNTIYF; DNA: TGTGCCAGCAGTCCCAGTGCAGCCTCTGGAAACACCATATATTTT
size: .; length: 18; J: TRBJ2-7; V: TRBV5-1; D: TRBD2; CDR3: CASSSGLAGAYSSYEQYF; DNA: TGCGCCAGCAGCTCAGGACTAGCGGGGGCCTATAGCTCCTACGAGCAGTACTTC
size: few; length: 19; J: TRBJ2-1; V: TRBV6-5; D: TRBD2; CDR3: CASSLRPPGVGGTYNEQFF; DNA: TGTGCCAGCAGTCTACGGCCTCCGGGTGTGGGAGGGACCTACAATGAGCAGTTCTTC
size: many; length: 15; J: TRBJ1-1; V: TRBV28; D: .; CDR3: CASSPPGWENTEAFF; DNA: TGTGCCAGCAGTCCTCCGGGGTGGGAGAACACTGAAGCTTTCTTT
size: .; length: 12; J: TRBJ1-5; V: TRBV15; D: .; CDR3: CATSAGNQPQHF; DNA: TGTGCCACCAGCGCAGGAAATCAGCCCCAGCATTTT
size: many; length: 11; J: TRBJ1-2; V: TRBV3-1; D: .; CDR3: CASSQGRGYTF; DNA: TGTGCCAGCAGCCAAGGCAGGGGCTACACCTTC
size: .; length: 14; J: TRBJ1-1; V: TRBV6-1; D: .; CDR3: CASSDIARNTEAFF; DNA: TGTGCCAGCAGTGATATAGCCCGGAACACTGAAGCTTTCTTT
size: once; length: 15; J: TRBJ2-1; V: TRBV6-2/TRBV6-3; D: .; CDR3: CASSYSGPKWGEQFF; DNA: TGTGCCAGCAGTTACTCGGGTCCCAAGTGGGGTGAGCAGTTCTTC
size: few; length: 16; J: TRBJ2-7; V: TRBV7-9; D: TRBD1; CDR3: CASSPPPGTGYYEQYF; DNA: TGTGCCAGCAGCCCCCCGCCGGGGACAGGGTACTACGAGCAGTACTTC
size: many; length: 16; J: TRBJ2-3; V: TRBV11-2; D: .; CDR3: CASSLRSQIGTDTQYF; DNA: TGTGCCAGCAGCTTACGGTCGCAGATAGGCACAGATACGCAGTATTTT
size: .; length: 13; J: TRBJ2-2; V: TRBV2; D: .; CDR3: CASGQRPIGELLF; DNA: TGTGCCAGCGGACAGCGGCCTATCGGGGAGCTGCTTTTT
size: many; length: 17; J: TRBJ2-1; V: TRBV27; D: TRBD2; CDR3: CASSLWLAGGGSNEQFF; DNA: TGTGCCAGCAGTTTATGGCTAGCGGGAGGTGGTAGCAATGAGCAGTTCTTC
size: .; length: 16; J: TRBJ2-4; V: TRBV15; D: TRBD2; CDR3: CATSPTRTSGKNIQYF; DNA: TGTGCCACCAGCCCGACCAGGACTAGCGGCAAAAACATTCAGTACTTC
size: many; length: 15; J: TRBJ1-5; V: TRBV5-4; D: .; CDR3: CASSPEIYSNQPQHF; DNA: TGTGCCAGCAGCCCCGAGATTTATAGCAATCAGCCCCAGCATTTT
size: .; length: 14; J: TRBJ1-3; V: TRBV5-1; D: .; CDR3: CASSVTGSGNAIYF; DNA: TGCGCCAGCAGCGTTACAGGGTCCGGAAACGCCATATATTTT
size: many; length: 13; J: TRBJ2-1; V: TRBV7-9; D: .; CDR3: CASGTGTTGEQFF; DNA: TGTGCCAGCGGCACCGGGACAACCGGTGAGCAGTTCTTC
size: many; length: 14; J: TRBJ2-7; V: TRBV11-2; D: TRBD1; CDR3: CASSVGQRSYEQYF; DNA: TGTGCCAGCAGCGTGGGACAGCGCTCCTACGAGCAGTACTTC
size: .; length: 14; J: TRBJ1-2; V: TRBV29-1; D: TRBD1; CDR3: CSVDGQGMSYGYTF; DNA: TGCAGCGTTGACGGACAGGGGATGTCCTATGGCTACACCTTC
size: many; length: 14; J: TRBJ2-7; V: TRBV6-5; D: .; CDR3: CASSYPQGTYEQYF; DNA: TGTGCCAGCAGTTACCCGCAGGGCACCTACGAGCAGTACTTC
size: .; length: 15; J: TRBJ1-2; V: TRBV5-1; D: .; CDR3: CASSSTGTLNYGYTF; DNA: TGTGCCAGCAGCTCGACGGGCACTTTGAACTATGGCTACACCTTC
size: few; length: 13; J: TRBJ2-5; V: TRBV18; D: .; CDR3: CASSLQGYETQYF; DNA: TGTGCCAGCTCTCTACAGGGCTATGAGACCCAGTACTTC
size: many; length: 17; J: TRBJ2-5; V: TRBV7-2; D: TRBD2; CDR3: CASSFLQTTSGGETQYF; DNA: TGTGCCAGCAGCTTCCTCCAGACGACTAGCGGGGGGGAGACCCAGTACTTC
size: few; length: 13; J: TRBJ1-2; V: TRBV7-3; D: .; CDR3: CANSLKPDYGYTF; DNA: TGTGCCAACAGCTTAAAACCCGACTATGGCTACACCTTC
size: few; length: 15; J: TRBJ2-1; V: TRBV3-1; D: .; CDR3: CASSQDLTSLHEQFF; DNA: TGTGCCAGCAGCCAAGATTTAACTAGCCTCCATGAGCAGTTCTTC
size: many; length: 14; J: TRBJ1-4; V: TRBV20-1; D: .; CDR3: CSARDGGRDEKLFF; DNA: TGCAGTGCTAGAGATGGGGGGAGGGATGAAAAACTGTTTTTT
size: many; length: 14; J: TRBJ1-1; V: TRBV7-2; D: .; CDR3: CASSLKHMNTEAFF; DNA: TGTGCCAGCAGCTTAAAACATATGAACACTGAAGCTTTCTTT
size: .; length: 15; J: TRBJ2-2; V: TRBV2; D: TRBD1; CDR3: CASSAGTDNTGELFF; DNA: TGTGCCAGCAGCGCCGGGACAGACAACACCGGGGAGCTGTTTTTT
size: few; length: 14; J: TRBJ2-1; V: TRBV7-9; D: .; CDR3: CASSLSGVGNEQFF; DNA: TGTGCCAGCAGCTTGTCGGGGGTTGGCAATGAGCAGTTCTTC
size: few; length: 15; J: TRBJ1-1; V: TRBV27; D: TRBD1; CDR3: CASSPWTGGYTEAFF; DNA: TGTGCCAGCAGTCCTTGGACAGGGGGCTACACTGAAGCTTTCTTT
size: many; length: 14; J: TRBJ1-5; V: TRBV12-3/TRBV12-4; D: .; CDR3: CASSFGDSNQPQHF; DNA: TGTGCCAGCAGTTTTGGGGATAGCAATCAGCCCCAGCATTTT
size: .; length: 14; J: TRBJ1-1; V: TRBV19; D: .; CDR3: CASSMGGGRTEAFF; DNA: TGTGCCAGTAGTATGGGAGGGGGTCGGACTGAAGCTTTCTTT
size: few; length: 18; J: TRBJ1-5; V: TRBV9; D: TRBD1; CDR3: CASSVYTTRDRGNQPQHF; DNA: TGTGCCAGCAGCGTATATACTACCCGGGACAGGGGCAATCAGCCCCAGCATTTT
size: many; length: 12; J: TRBJ1-1; V: TRBV6-2/TRBV6-3; D: .; CDR3: CASTSANTEAFF; DNA: TGTGCCAGCACCTCGGCCAACACTGAAGCTTTCTTT
size: many; length: 13; J: TRBJ1-2; V: TRBV5-1; D: .; CDR3: CASSLGDPYGYTF; DNA: TGCGCCAGCAGCTTGGGGGATCCTTATGGCTACACCTTC
size: many; length: 15; J: TRBJ1-1; V: TRBV7-9; D: .; CDR3: CAIINTRTRNTEAFF; DNA: TGTGCCATCATAAATACCCGGACAAGGAACACTGAAGCTTTCTTT
size: many; length: 14; J: TRBJ1-1; V: TRBV20-1; D: .; CDR3: CSARDPRGNTEAFF; DNA: TGCAGTGCTAGAGACCCCAGGGGGAACACTGAAGCTTTCTTT
size: few; length: 11; J: TRBJ2-3; V: TRBV10-1; D: .; CDR3: CASRPTDTQYF; DNA: TGCGCCAGCAGACCGACAGATACGCAGTATTTT
size: few; length: 18; J: TRBJ1-2; V: TRBV11-2; D: .; CDR3: CASSLIGLRPVEFGGYTF; DNA: TGTGCCAGCAGCTTAATCGGCTTACGCCCCGTTGAGTTTGGTGGCTACACCTTC
size: .; length: 16; J: TRBJ1-6; V: TRBV6-1; D: TRBD1; CDR3: CASTKQGTPYNSPLHF; DNA: TGTGCCAGCACAAAACAGGGGACCCCCTATAATTCACCCCTCCACTTT
size: many; length: 13; J: TRBJ2-2; V: TRBV10-1; D: .; CDR3: CAVREDGTGELFF; DNA: TGCGCGGTGAGGGAGGATGGCACCGGGGAGCTGTTTTTT
size: .; length: 14; J: TRBJ1-1; V: TRBV19; D: .; CDR3: CASSITGAGTEAFF; DNA: TGTGCCAGTAGTATTACTGGGGCTGGAACTGAAGCTTTCTTT
size: many; length: 15; J: TRBJ2-1; V: TRBV11-2; D: .; CDR3: CASSPGRFPRDEQFF; DNA: TGTGCCAGCAGCCCAGGGAGGTTCCCTCGGGATGAGCAGTTCTTC
size: .; length: 13; J: TRBJ2-5; V: TRBV27; D: .; CDR3: CASSLERGETQYF; DNA: TGTGCCAGCAGTTTGGAGAGGGGAGAGACCCAGTACTTC
size: few; length: 17; J: TRBJ2-5; V: TRBV20-1; D: TRBD2; CDR3: CSARDLTSGGALETQYF; DNA: TGCAGTGCTAGAGACCTGACTAGCGGGGGGGCCCTCGAGACCCAGTACTTC
size: many; length: 15; J: TRBJ2-7; V: TRBV6-1; D: TRBD1; CDR3: CASSGGGTGAYEQYF; DNA: TGTGCCAGCAGCGGGGGGGGGACAGGGGCCTACGAGCAGTACTTC
size: .; length: 15; J: TRBJ2-1; V: TRBV14; D: TRBD2; CDR3: CASSVTSGRNNEQFF; DNA: TGTGCCAGCAGCGTCACTAGCGGGAGGAACAATGAGCAGTTCTTC
size: .; length: 15; J: TRBJ2-7; V: TRBV7-2; D: .; CDR3: CASSLGGSPLYEQYF; DNA: TGTGCCAGCAGCTTAGGGGGGTCCCCCCTATACGAGCAGTACTTC
size: many; length: 13; J: TRBJ2-1; V: TRBV6-1; D: TRBD2; CDR3: CASSSLAGDEQFF; DNA: TGTGCCAGCAGTTCCCTAGCGGGGGATGAGCAGTTCTTC
size: few; length: 15; J: TRBJ2-3; V: TRBV12-3/TRBV12-4; D: .; CDR3: CASSLFPALTDTQYF; DNA: TGTGCCAGCAGTTTATTTCCCGCACTCACAGATACGCAGTATTTT
size: .; length: 18; J: TRBJ2-1; V: TRBV7-3; D: TRBD2; CDR3: CASSLFARGASIGNEQFF; DNA: TGTGCCAGCAGCTTATTCGCGCGGGGGGCATCTATAGGCAATGAGCAGTTCTTC
size: many; length: 12; J: TRBJ2-7; V: TRBV12-3/TRBV12-4; D: .; CDR3: CASSLRRYEQYF; DNA: TGTGCCAGCAGTTTACGGAGATACGAGCAGTACTTC
size: few; length: 14; J: TRBJ1-5; V: TRBV18; D: TRBD1; CDR3: CASSHGTGRQPQHF; DNA: TGTGCCAGCTCGCACGGGACAGGAAGGCAGCCCCAGCATTTT